This record looks at one TCR beta chain sequence and its context. The entry originates in a study of control samples from healthy donors and cancer patients. The germline V gene has CDR1 SGHRS and CDR2 YFSETQ. This CDR3 has 14 amino acids. V lost 0 bases and J lost 2, with 7 bases in between. TCRdb keeps only in-frame clones here, not all; method: immunoSEQ multiplex PCR. The table has 150,000 to 200,000 clones, approximately 90% seen once. Sequencing was carried out using blood. The gene calls are TRBV5-1 and TRBJ2-3, with D uncertain. The receptor comes from a man aged 25 to 40 in good health. The CDR3 DNA is TGCGCCAGCAGCTTGGCTGAAACCACAGATACGCAGTATTTT. It specifies CASSLAETTDTQYF.